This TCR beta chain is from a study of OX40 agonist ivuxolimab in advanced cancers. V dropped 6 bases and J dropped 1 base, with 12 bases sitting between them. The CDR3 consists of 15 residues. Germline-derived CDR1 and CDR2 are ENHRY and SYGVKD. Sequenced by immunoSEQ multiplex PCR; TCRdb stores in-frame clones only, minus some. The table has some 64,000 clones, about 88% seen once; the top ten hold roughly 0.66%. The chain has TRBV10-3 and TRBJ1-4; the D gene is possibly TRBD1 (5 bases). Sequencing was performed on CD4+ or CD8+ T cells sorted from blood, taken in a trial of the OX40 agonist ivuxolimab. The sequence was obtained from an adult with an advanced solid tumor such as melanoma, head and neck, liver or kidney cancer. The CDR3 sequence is CAISEEGITNEKLFF. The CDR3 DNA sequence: TGTGCCATCAGCGAGGAGGGGATAACTAATGAAAAACTGTTTTTT.